This T cell receptor (beta chain) was sequenced in a study of human T cells and chemical hapten exposure. CDR3 length equals 14 residues. Trimming stripped 2 bases from V and 6 bases from J, with 10 bases between. The germline V gene encodes CDR1 MGHDK and CDR2 SYGVNS. This clonotype was seen only a few times. From the RACE reads, TCRdb called clonotypes with MiXCR, one entry per CDR3 protein. The sample holds about 360,000 distinct CDR3 sequences; around 4.8% are singletons and the top ten take under 3%. Sample time point: patch test 1, 2 weeks after DPC sensitization. Treatment reported: therapeutic diphenylcyclopropenone sensitization with weekly scalp DPC.

This chain connects TRBV25-1 to TRBJ1-4, with D hard to call. The source was whole blood, collected in connection with sensitization to the hapten diphenylcyclopropenone (DPC). The clonotype comes from a woman aged 45-60 years with alopecia areata. Some clones in this sample may be carry-over from other donors' samples. The CDR3 DNA reads as TGTGCCAGCAGTGAACTGGGTAGGGATGAAAAACTGTTTTTT. It yields the protein CASSELGRDEKLFF.